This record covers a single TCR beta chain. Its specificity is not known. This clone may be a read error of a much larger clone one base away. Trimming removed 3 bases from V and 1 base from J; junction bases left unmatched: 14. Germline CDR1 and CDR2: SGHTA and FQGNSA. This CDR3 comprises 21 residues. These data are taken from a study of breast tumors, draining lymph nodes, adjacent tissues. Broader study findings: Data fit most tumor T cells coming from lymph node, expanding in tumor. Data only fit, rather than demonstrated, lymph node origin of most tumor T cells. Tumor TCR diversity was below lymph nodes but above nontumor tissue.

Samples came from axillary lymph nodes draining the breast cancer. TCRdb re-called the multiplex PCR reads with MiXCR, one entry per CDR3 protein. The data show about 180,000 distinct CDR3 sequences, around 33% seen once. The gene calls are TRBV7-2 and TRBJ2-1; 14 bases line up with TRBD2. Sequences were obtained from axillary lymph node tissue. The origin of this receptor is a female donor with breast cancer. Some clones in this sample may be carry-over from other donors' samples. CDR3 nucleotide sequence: TGTGCCAGCAGCTTCAGACCGAGACTAGCGGGGGGGCATCGGTCCTACAATGAGCAGTTCTTC. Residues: CASSFRPRLAGGHRSYNEQFF.